The 7 T cell receptor beta chains below all came from one sample that was sequenced in a study of blood T cells in healthy people across ages. Primers used in a second PCR of roughly 6 to 12 cycles were a sample-barcoded 5' primer and a J-beta primer mix. A single record per CDR3 protein comes from TCRdb applying MiXCR to the 5' RACE reads. The profile shows around 800,000 distinct CDR3 sequences, about 45% of them singletons. What was sequenced was blood. These receptors came from a man older than 75 in good health.

The chain recombines TRBV29-1 with TRBJ1-1; D is perhaps TRBD1 (6 bases). Germline values: CDR1 SQVTM, CDR2 ANQGSEA. V lost 6 bases and J 4 bases, leaving 15 bases between the germline ends. CDR3 length equals 13 residues. The CDR3 nucleotides read TGCAGCGTCTACACAGGGAGGGGCACTGAAGCTTTCTTT. Translation: CSVYTGRGTEAFF.

This clonotype came up a few times. V gene TRBV7-2 combines with J gene TRBJ1-2; no clear D gene. The CDR3 is 13 residues long. Trimming left V 6 bases short and J 1 base short, with 9 bases between. The germline CDR1 and CDR2 sequences are SGHTA and FQGNSA. The CDR3 sequence: CASSLTLNYGYTF. CDR3 DNA: TGTGCCAGCAGTTTGACACTTAACTATGGCTACACCTTC.

This clonotype was picked up a small number of times. The gene calls are TRBV7-9 and TRBJ1-6, with a tentative D call TRBD1 (5 bases). Trimming stripped 4 bases from V and 0 bases from J, with 16 bases between. Germline CDR1 is SEHNR and CDR2 is FQNEAQ (reference sequence). The CDR3 is 18 residues long. In DNA form, the CDR3 reads TGTGCCAGCAGCTGGGGTCGGGACCGGAGCTCCTATAATTCACCCCTCCACTTT. Its translation is CASSWGRDRSSYNSPLHF.

Only a few counts were recorded for this clonotype. The CDR3 DNA sequence: TGCGCCAGCAGCTTGGAATTCACATTCAAGGAGACCCAGTACTTC. Protein: CASSLEFTFKETQYF. The V and J genes are TRBV5-1 and TRBJ2-5, with unresolved D. The germline V gene has CDR1 SGHRS and CDR2 YFSETQ. This CDR3 comprises 15 residues. V lost 0 bases, J lost 5 bases, and 14 bases lay in between.

This clonotype showed up just a few times. The chain employs TRBV20-1 and TRBJ2-2; D gene ambiguous. CDR1 and CDR2 from the germline V gene are DFQATT and SNEGSKA (reference sequence). CDR3 size: 15 residues. The germline V and J ends were trimmed by 0 bases and 7 bases, with 15 bases remaining between them. Here the CDR3 reads CSARDSTSTIGELFF. In DNA, the CDR3 is TGCAGTGCTAGAGATTCGACTTCAACAATCGGGGAGCTGTTTTTT.

V gene TRBV7-2 combines with J gene TRBJ1-2; D is uncertain. In germline, CDR1 is SGHTA, CDR2 FQGNSA. V was cut by 0 bases and J by 6 bases, with 11 bases left in between. CDR3 size: 14 residues. The CDR3: CASSLAPRLDGYTF. DNA for the CDR3: TGTGCCAGCAGCTTAGCGCCCCGACTGGATGGCTACACCTTC.

There are a few counts of this clonotype. The chain links TRBV28 to TRBJ2-3; 7 nucleotides agree with TRBD2. The CDR3 covers 11 residues. CDR1 MDHEN and CDR2 SYDVKM come from the germline V gene. The junction had 0 bases not matched to a gene; V was cut back by 4 bases and J by 8 bases. CDR3 in amino acids: CASSWGGTQYF. CDR3 nucleotide sequence: TGTGCCAGCAGTTGGGGGGGTACGCAGTATTTT.